Following are 17 T cell receptor beta chains from one sample sequenced in a study of vaccination effects on CD4 cells after COVID-19. These receptors are not linked to any known antigen. Libraries were prepared by immunoSEQ multiplex PCR; TCRdb keeps only in-frame clonotypes and omits some of them. The profile covers about 38,000 clones, with under 75% appearing a single time and approximately 22% taken by the ten largest. Expansion with viral peptide pools was applied to antigen-specific CD4+ T cells by the ViraFEST assay prior to sequencing. Scientists isolated CD4+ T cells after a roughly 9-day culture period ended. Nucleocapsid antibodies were negative in the vaccine recipients, who had never had SARS-CoV-2 infection. Material: CD4+ T cells from PBMCs cultured with SARS-CoV-2 spike peptides, obtained before COVID-19 vaccination. The receptors were gathered from a human donor who received a COVID-19 vaccine.

J is TRBJ2-7 and V is TRBV28; no clear D. CDR3 length equals 11 residues. Germline V gene data show CDR1 as MDHEN and CDR2 as SYDVKM. Between the trimmed V and J ends, which lost 1 base and 5 bases, there was a span of 3 bases. CDR3 DNA sequence: TGTGCCAGCAGTTTATTCAACGAGCAGTACTTC. It encodes CASSLFNEQYF.

This chain links TRBV3-1 (or the pseudogene TRBV3-2) with TRBJ1-3; no clear D gene. V was clipped by 3 bases and J by 4 bases, with 19 bases between them. Per germline, CDR1 LGHDT and CDR2 YNNKEL (reference sequence). The CDR3 is 17 amino acids. CDR3 DNA sequence: TGTGCCAGCAGCCACACACCTTCCGCGGGCACGGGAAACACCATATATTTT. Its translation: CASSHTPSAGTGNTIYF.

The chain employs TRBV4-1 and TRBJ2-3, with a weak D call TRBD1 (6 bases). Trimming cost V 4 bases and J 5 bases, with 16 bases left between them. CDR3 length equals 15 residues. Germline values: CDR1 MGHRA, CDR2 YSYEKL. CDR3 loop: CASSPNRVLKDTQYF. The CDR3 region has the DNA TGCGCCAGCAGCCCGAACAGGGTATTGAAAGATACGCAGTATTTT.

The chain couples TRBV5-1 to TRBJ2-5, with D perhaps TRBD1 (5 bases). Germline V gene data show CDR1 as SGHRS and CDR2 as YFSETQ. This CDR3 comprises 14 residues. Trimming left V 6 bases short and J 1 base short, with 13 bases between. DNA of the CDR3: TGCGCCAGCATAGAGGACACCACCCAAGAGACCCAGTACTTC. Encoded protein: CASIEDTTQETQYF.

The genes are TRBV28 and TRBJ2-7; 13 positions match TRBD2. The germline V gene has CDR1 MDHEN and CDR2 SYDVKM. The CDR3 sequence is 17 residues long. After removal of 7 bases from V and 0 bases from J, the junction contained 9 bases not matched to a gene. CDR3 coding DNA: TGTGCCAGCACTGGGACTAGCGGGACCTTCCGCTCCTACGAGCAGTACTTC. It encodes CASTGTSGTFRSYEQYF. Variable domain in full (rest from reference TRBV28 and TRBJ2-7): DVKVTQSSRYLVKRTGEKVFLECVQDMDHENMFWYRQDPGLGLRLIYFSYDVKMKEKGDIPEGYSVSREKKERFSLILESASTNQTSMYLCASTGTSGTFRSYEQYFGPGTRLTVT.

In its sample, this clone was seen once. The chain links TRBV7-2 to TRBJ1-5, with a tentative D call TRBD1 (5 bases). This CDR3 comprises 14 residues. Germline values: CDR1 SGHTA, CDR2 FQGNSA. Trimming cost V 5 bases and J 7 bases, with 15 bases left between them. Here the CDR3 reads CASSPGGFSQPQHF. CDR3 in DNA: TGTGCCAGCAGCCCCGGGGGGTTCTCGCAGCCCCAGCATTTT.

The rearrangement uses TRBV3-1 (or the pseudogene TRBV3-2) and TRBJ1-2, with D maybe TRBD1 (6 bases). This CDR3 contains 14 residues. The germline V gene has CDR1 LGHDT and CDR2 YNNKEL (reference sequence). V was clipped by 0 bases and J by 5 bases, with 10 bases between them. CDR3 loop: CASSQEEGGYGYTF. The CDR3 DNA follows: TGTGCCAGCAGCCAAGAGGAGGGGGGTTATGGCTACACCTTC.

The rearrangement joins TRBV9 to TRBJ2-7; no clear D gene. V lost 0 bases, J lost 0 bases, and 10 bases lay in between. Germline values: CDR1 SGDLS, CDR2 YYNGEE. The CDR3 runs to 15 residues. The CDR3 DNA sequence: TGTGCCAGCAGCGTAGGAAACCCCAGCTCCTACGAGCAGTACTTC. Translation: CASSVGNPSSYEQYF.

The gene calls are TRBV7-9 and TRBJ1-2, with a weak D call TRBD1 (5 bases). The V gene's germline CDR1 is SEHNR and CDR2 FQNEAQ (reference sequence). The CDR3 is made up of 14 amino acids. V was clipped by 2 bases and J by 4 bases, with 11 bases between them. The chain's CDR3 is CASSLRAGPYGYTF. CDR3 in DNA: TGTGCCAGCAGCTTAAGGGCAGGGCCCTATGGCTACACCTTC.

V gene TRBV6-1 combines with J gene TRBJ1-6; D might be TRBD1 (5 bases). V lost 0 bases, J lost 9 bases, and 15 bases lay in between. The length of the CDR3 is 16 residues. Germline assignment: CDR1 MNHNS and CDR2 SASEGT. CDR3 sequence (DNA): TGTGCCAGCAGTGAAGCGGGGCCGATAATGGGTTCACCCCTCCACTTT. It specifies CASSEAGPIMGSPLHF.

The chain couples TRBV12-3 or TRBV12-4 to TRBJ1-1; D uncertain. Deletions cut 3 bases from V and 6 bases from J, with 11 bases between. CDR3 length equals 13 residues. Here the CDR3 DNA reads TGTGCCAGCAGTTTCTCCATCTACGCTGAAGCTTTCTTT. Translated, it gives CASSFSIYAEAFF.

The CDR3 DNA reads as TGTGCCAGCAGCCCACGGACTAGTCGAACCTACGAGCAGTACTTC. Its translation: CASSPRTSRTYEQYF. V gene TRBV3-1 (or the pseudogene TRBV3-2) combines with J gene TRBJ2-7; 7 nucleotides agree with TRBD2. The CDR3 runs to 15 residues. Germline loops: CDR1 LGHDT, CDR2 YNNKEL (reference sequence). With V trimmed by 4 bases and J by 2 bases, 8 bases remained unmatched.

J is TRBJ1-1 and V is TRBV5-1; D unresolved. The CDR3 is 14 residues long. V lost 1 base to trimming and J lost 1 base, with 8 bases between them. Germline V gene sequence: CDR1 SGHRS, CDR2 YFSETQ. CDR3: CASSLRQANTEAFF. The CDR3 DNA follows: TGCGCCAGCAGCTTGAGGCAGGCGAACACTGAAGCTTTCTTT.

CDR3 sequence reads: CASRREGRGGFGYTF. The CDR3 DNA follows: TGTGCCAGCAGACGAGAGGGTCGGGGAGGGTTTGGCTACACCTTC. The chain carries TRBV6-5 and TRBJ1-2; D is undetermined. This CDR3 is built from 15 residues. Germline V gene lookup returns CDR1 MNHEY and CDR2 SVGAGI. The V gene lost 6 bases and the J gene lost 7 bases, with 21 bases spanning the gap.

The chain is built from TRBV7-8 and TRBJ2-7, with TRBD1 matching 7 bases. The junction had 10 bases not matched to a gene; V was cut back by 0 bases and J by 2 bases. Germline loops: CDR1 SGHVS, CDR2 FQNEAQ. This CDR3 is 17 amino acids long. CDR3 sequence: CASSLAGTGQHAYEQYF. In nucleotides, the CDR3 is TGTGCCAGCAGCTTAGCGGGCACGGGACAGCACGCCTACGAGCAGTACTTC.

This clone was detected a few times. V usage is TRBV27 and J usage is TRBJ1-4, with TRBD1 identical over 9 bases. The length of the CDR3 is 14 residues. From germline, CDR1 is MNHEY and CDR2 SMNVEV (reference sequence). Trimming took 3 bases from V and 4 from J; bases not matched to a gene: 0. CDR3 in amino acids: CASSLGQGNEKLFF. In nucleotides, the CDR3 is TGTGCCAGCAGTTTGGGACAGGGTAATGAAAAACTGTTTTTT.

This chain joins TRBV24-1 and TRBJ2-1, with D hard to call. The CDR3 runs 13 residues. Germline CDR1 and CDR2: KGHDR and SFDVKD. V was clipped by 5 bases and J by 9 bases, with 13 bases between them. DNA for the CDR3: TGTGCCACCAGTGCAGGTGGGTTTAGTGAGCAGTTCTTC. Protein sequence: CATSAGGFSEQFF.